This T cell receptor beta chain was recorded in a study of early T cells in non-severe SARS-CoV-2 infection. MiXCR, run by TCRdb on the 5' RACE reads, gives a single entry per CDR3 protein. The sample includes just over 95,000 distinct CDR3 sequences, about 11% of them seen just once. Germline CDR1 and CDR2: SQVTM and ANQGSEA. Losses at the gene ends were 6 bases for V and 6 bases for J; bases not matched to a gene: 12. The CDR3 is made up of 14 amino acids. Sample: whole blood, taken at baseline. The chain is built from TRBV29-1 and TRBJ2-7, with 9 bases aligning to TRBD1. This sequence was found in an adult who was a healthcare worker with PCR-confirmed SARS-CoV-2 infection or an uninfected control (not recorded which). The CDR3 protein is CSVLQGGQGGEQYF. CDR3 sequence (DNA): TGCAGCGTCCTCCAGGGGGGACAGGGTGGCGAGCAGTACTTC.